These 18 T cell receptor beta chains were sequenced from one sample in a study of shared clonotypes between healthy human individuals. Data came from immunoSEQ multiplex PCR; TCRdb stores just in-frame clones and leaves some out. The sample includes about 1.4 million clones, roughly 96% seen only once; the top ten take roughly 1.2%. The sample taken for sequencing was naive CD4+ T cells sorted from blood. As for subset: CD45RA+ positively selected. Receptors originate from a man aged 30-40 years in good health.

The V gene is TRBV7-2, the J gene TRBJ2-7; 8 bases agree with TRBD2. V shed 6 bases and J 0 bases; nucleotides not matched to a gene: 13. CDR3 length: 17 amino acids. In germline, CDR1 is SGHTA, CDR2 FQGNSA. DNA for the CDR3: TGTGCCAGCAGTCAAGTGGGACTAGGATCGTCCTCCTACGAGCAGTACTTC. Residues: CASSQVGLGSSSYEQYF.

This chain uses TRBV5-1 with TRBJ2-1, with a tentative D call TRBD1 (6 bases). V was clipped by 5 bases and J by 4 bases, with 13 bases between them. CDR3 length equals 14 residues. CDR1 and CDR2 from the germline V gene are SGHRS and YFSETQ. The CDR3 DNA reads as TGCGCCAGCAGGGAGCGGACAGCTTACAATGAGCAGTTCTTC. Its translation is CASRERTAYNEQFF.

In its sample, this clone was seen once. The chain employs TRBV6-6 and TRBJ2-1; D remains ambiguous. This CDR3 contains 14 residues. V was pared by 5 bases and J by 2 bases, with 10 bases between. Germline values: CDR1 MNHNY, CDR2 SVGAGI (reference sequence). The chain's CDR3 is CASSLGPTYNEQFF. Written as DNA, the CDR3 is TGTGCCAGCAGTCTCGGACCAACCTACAATGAGCAGTTCTTC.

The V and J genes are TRBV5-5 and TRBJ1-5; no clear D gene. Germline loops: CDR1 SGHKS, CDR2 YYEKEE (reference sequence). The CDR3 contains 15 residues. V was trimmed by 4 bases and J by 3 bases, leaving 14 bases between them. The DNA of the CDR3 is TGTGCCAGCAGCATATCCTTGACCCTCAATCAGCCCCAGCATTTT. Translating gives CASSISLTLNQPQHF.

The chain uses TRBV23-1 and TRBJ1-5; D unclear. TRBV23-1 is an ORF, with its function uncertain. The CDR3 is made up of 15 amino acids. The V end lost 0 bases, the J end lost 3 bases, and 9 bases lay between the germline ends. The CDR3 bases are TGCGCCAGCAGTCAATCGACCTGGGACAATCAGCCCCAGCATTTT. It encodes CASSQSTWDNQPQHF.

The J gene is TRBJ2-1, the V gene TRBV19; 10 nucleotides agree with TRBD2. The CDR3 has 15 amino acids. With V trimmed by 5 bases and J by 7 bases, 8 bases remained unmatched. Germline V gene sequence: CDR1 LNHDA, CDR2 SQIVND (reference sequence). CDR3 DNA: TGTGCCAGTAGTCCTCTAGCGGGAGCGGCAAATGAGCAGTTCTTC. Protein product: CASSPLAGAANEQFF.

CDR3 bases: TGTGCCAGCGGGGTTTACAATGAGCAGTTCTTC. Encoded protein: CASGVYNEQFF. This rearrangement joins TRBV19 to TRBJ2-1; D possibly corresponds to TRBD2 (5 bases). CDR1 and CDR2 (germline): LNHDA, SQIVND (reference sequence). This CDR3 contains 11 residues. Deletions cut 9 bases from V and 4 bases from J, with 7 bases between.

The rearrangement links TRBV14 to TRBJ2-1; D might be TRBD1 or TRBD2, each matching 5 bases. The CDR3 spans 15 residues. CDR1 and CDR2 (germline): SGHDN, FVKESK. The V gene lost 3 bases and the J gene lost 0 bases, with 9 bases spanning the gap. CDR3 DNA: TGTGCCAGCAGCCAGGGGGTGGTCTCCTACAATGAGCAGTTCTTC. Protein sequence: CASSQGVVSYNEQFF.

This chain joins TRBV6-5 and TRBJ2-1; 12 positions agree with TRBD2. With V trimmed by 5 bases and J by 8 bases, 4 bases remained unmatched. Germline V gene lookup returns CDR1 MNHEY and CDR2 SVGAGI. The CDR3 runs to 14 residues. CDR3 nucleotide sequence: TGTGCCAGCAGTCGACTAGCGGGAGTCCATGAGCAGTTCTTC. Translated: CASSRLAGVHEQFF.

The J gene is TRBJ1-2, the V gene TRBV7-2, with 7 bases fitting TRBD1. Germline CDR1 and CDR2: SGHTA and FQGNSA. Trimming at V came to 5 bases and at J to 3 bases, leaving 6 bases not matched to a gene. The CDR3 sequence is 14 residues long. The chain's CDR3 is CASSIDREDYGYTF. The DNA for the CDR3 is TGTGCCAGCAGCATCGACAGGGAAGACTATGGCTACACCTTC. The entire variable domain, with the rest obtained from reference TRBV7-2 and TRBJ1-2, is as follows: GAGVSQSPSNKVTEKGKDVELRCDPISGHTALYWYRQSLGQGLEFLIYFQGNSAPDKSGLPSDRFSAERTGGSVSTLTIQRTQQEDSAVYLCASSIDREDYGYTFGSGTRLTVV.

The V call is TRBV7-2, the J call TRBJ2-1; 8 positions agree with TRBD2. The CDR3 totals 16 residues. CDR1 and CDR2 from the germline V gene are SGHTA and FQGNSA. Germline trimming cut 5 bases from V and 2 bases from J; bases unmatched to any gene: 8. CDR3 sequence (DNA): TGTGCCAGCAGCCAATCCGTGACTAGCGCCTACAATGAGCAGTTCTTC. Protein sequence: CASSQSVTSAYNEQFF.

The chain couples TRBV2 to TRBJ2-5; 7 nucleotides align to TRBD2. Germline V gene lookup returns CDR1 SNHLY and CDR2 FYNNEI. V lost 6 bases, J lost 5 bases, and 6 bases stayed unmatched. This CDR3 is built from 13 residues. The CDR3 protein is CASRFGRLETQYF. CDR3 DNA sequence: TGTGCCAGCAGGTTCGGGAGGTTGGAGACCCAGTACTTC.

The CDR3 nucleotides are TGTGCCAGCAGCCCACCCCGACAGGCCGAAGAGACCCAGTACTTC. Its translation: CASSPPRQAEETQYF. This chain joins TRBV7-9 and TRBJ2-5; the D gene is possibly TRBD1 (6 bases). This CDR3 spans 15 amino acids. Germline V lookup: CDR1 SEHNR, CDR2 FQNEAQ (reference sequence). V lost 5 bases to trimming and J lost 3 bases, with 16 bases between them. The variable domain in full, with the rest retrieved from reference TRBV7-9 and TRBJ2-5, is DTGVSQNPRHKITKRGQNVTFRCDPISEHNRLYWYRQTLGQGPEFLTYFQNEAQLEKSRLLSDRFSAERPKGSFSTLEIQRTEQGDSAMYLCASSPPRQAEETQYFGPGTRLLVL.

This clone was detected once. The V gene is TRBV5-6, the J gene TRBJ2-1, with D tentatively TRBD2 (5 bases). The V gene's germline CDR1 is SGHDT and CDR2 YYEEEE. V shed 3 bases and J shed 4 bases, with 14 bases lying between them. This CDR3 has 15 amino acids. The CDR3 region is CASSSRTGLYNEQFF. CDR3 in DNA: TGTGCCAGCAGCTCCCGGACTGGCCTATACAATGAGCAGTTCTTC.

This clone has a single count. The chain recombines TRBV4-1 with TRBJ2-7, with 10 bases that match TRBD2. J gave up 0 bases and V 3 bases, and 8 bases lay outside the gene matches. Germline assignment: CDR1 MGHRA and CDR2 YSYEKL. The CDR3 covers 17 residues. In DNA form, the CDR3 reads TGCGCCAGCAGCCAGACCGGACTAGCGGACGTCTCCTACGAGCAGTACTTC. Amino acids: CASSQTGLADVSYEQYF.

This clone was detected only once. The chain uses TRBV11-2 and TRBJ2-7; no reliable D call. Germline lookup yields CDR1 SGHAT and CDR2 FQNNGV. The CDR3 loop spans 15 amino acids. The germline V and J ends were trimmed by 0 bases and 6 bases, with 15 bases remaining between them. The CDR3 nucleotides read TGTGCCAGCAGCTTAGATTCTGGCCCCCTCTTCGAGCAGTACTTC. Amino acids: CASSLDSGPLFEQYF.

CDR3 region: CASSLGDSRHGYTF. The CDR3 coding sequence is TGTGCCAGCAGCTTAGGTGATTCGAGGCACGGCTACACCTTC. This chain uses TRBV11-3 with TRBJ1-2, with D unresolved. CDR3 length: 14 amino acids. CDR1 is SGHNT and CDR2 is YENEEA in the germline V gene. V was pared by 1 base and J by 8 bases, with 14 bases between.

CDR3 loop: CAISEWASGAADTQYF. CDR3 sequence (DNA): TGTGCCATCAGTGAGTGGGCTAGCGGAGCGGCAGATACGCAGTATTTT. V and J are TRBV10-3 and TRBJ2-3; 7 bases align to TRBD2. V gave up 1 base and J gave up 4 bases; unmatched junction bases: 8. The CDR3 has 16 residues. CDR1 and CDR2 (germline): ENHRY, SYGVKD.